This T cell receptor beta chain was recorded in a study of cytomegalovirus exposure and HLA in healthy donors. The junction had 5 bases not matched to a gene; V was cut back by 6 bases and J by 9 bases. Germline-derived CDR1 and CDR2 are MGHDK and SYGVNS. The CDR3 is 14 residues long. Primers for the PCR totalled 60 Vbeta and 13 Jbeta. The repertoire was sequenced with immunoSEQ multiplex PCR; TCRdb's copy has only in-frame clones and lacks some. The sample has some 150,000 clones; about two thirds are singletons. In regard to this clone: The antigen remains unidentified.

Study results and limitations: In vitro assays verified that three CMV-associated chains recognized CMV antigens specifically. About 90% or about 30% of the time was how often most TCR beta V segments were productive, according to an earlier analysis.

This chain uses TRBV25-1 with TRBJ2-1; 13 bases are a match to TRBD2. The specimen sequenced was PBMCs. The sequence was collected from a man aged 50 or older in good health and CMV-seropositive. CDR3 in DNA: TGTGCCAGCAGGCCCGGGACTAGCGGGACTGAGCAGTTCTTC. It translates to CASRPGTSGTEQFF.